The 17 T cell receptor beta chains below come from one sample, sequenced in a study of T cells in localized non-small cell lung cancer. Libraries were prepared by immunoSEQ multiplex PCR; TCRdb keeps only in-frame clonotypes and omits some of them. The sample lists some 22,000 clones; around 85% were seen once. Source: peripheral blood, taken before any cancer treatment. The receptor source for this set is a man aged 40-75 years with stage I lung adenocarcinoma.

This sequence joins TRBV2 and TRBJ2-1, with D unresolved. Germline V gene data show CDR1 as SNHLY and CDR2 as FYNNEI. The V end lost 6 bases, the J end lost 4 bases, and 4 bases lay between the germline ends. The CDR3 is 11 amino acids. CDR3 region: CASSGYNEQFF. As DNA, the CDR3 is TGTGCCAGCAGCGGGTACAATGAGCAGTTCTTC.

The chain uses TRBV28 and TRBJ1-1; TRBD1 might be the D (5 bases). CDR1 and CDR2 from the germline V gene are MDHEN and SYDVKM. CDR3 length: 14 amino acids. V was cut by 3 bases and J by 1 base, with 9 bases left in between. The CDR3 here is CASSFPGGNTEAFF. DNA of the CDR3: TGTGCCAGCAGTTTTCCGGGGGGGAACACTGAAGCTTTCTTT.

This chain uses TRBV6-6 with TRBJ2-4, with TRBD2 matching 8 bases. This CDR3 contains 15 residues. Germline CDR1 is MNHNY and CDR2 is SVGAGI (reference sequence). V lost 4 bases and J lost 7; bases outside the gene matches: 9. The CDR3 coding sequence is TGTGCCAGCAGTTTAGAAACGGGGGGGATGAACATTCAGTACTTC. Its translation is CASSLETGGMNIQYF.

The chain has TRBV7-9 and TRBJ1-6; TRBD1 might be the D (6 bases). From germline, CDR1 is SEHNR and CDR2 FQNEAQ (reference sequence). The CDR3 loop spans 14 amino acids. Trimming left V 5 bases short and J 10 bases short, with 15 bases between. The chain's CDR3 is CASSLQGNASPLHF. The CDR3 DNA sequence: TGTGCCAGCAGCCTACAGGGAAATGCCTCACCCCTCCACTTT.

The chain combines TRBV10-3 with TRBJ2-5; D is perhaps TRBD1 (6 bases). Germline V gives CDR1 ENHRY, CDR2 SYGVKD. The CDR3 is 14 residues long. The germline V and J ends were trimmed by 6 bases and 0 bases, with 11 bases remaining between them. In DNA, the CDR3 is TGTGCCATCAGCCCCAGGGGAAACCAAGAGACCCAGTACTTC. Residues: CAISPRGNQETQYF.

This chain uses TRBV5-4 with TRBJ2-5, with TRBD2 matching 8 bases. The CDR3 length is 15 residues. After removal of 0 bases from V and 5 bases from J, the junction contained 6 bases not matched to a gene. CDR1 SGHNT and CDR2 YYREEE come from the germline V gene (reference sequence). The CDR3 protein is CASSLDGGGRETQYF. The DNA of the CDR3 is TGTGCCAGCAGCTTGGACGGCGGGGGGCGGGAGACCCAGTACTTC.

The chain employs TRBV7-9 and TRBJ2-3; TRBD2 matches at 10 bases. The V gene end was trimmed by 5 bases and the J gene end by 2 bases; junction bases not matched to a gene: 16. Germline V gives CDR1 SEHNR, CDR2 FQNEAQ (reference sequence). The CDR3 covers 19 residues. The CDR3 DNA is TGTGCCAGCAGCAACTCGATCAATCTAGCGGGAGAGCCCACAGATACGCAGTATTTT. Its protein product is CASSNSINLAGEPTDTQYF.

The rearrangement links TRBV28 to TRBJ2-7, with 8 bases matching TRBD1. The J segment lost 3 bases and the V segment lost 4 bases, leaving 5 bases of the junction unmatched. Looked up from germline, CDR1 is MDHEN and CDR2 is SYDVKM. CDR3 length equals 14 residues. The CDR3 DNA follows: TGTGCCAGCAGTTACCGGGACAGGAACTACGAGCAGTACTTC. It specifies CASSYRDRNYEQYF.

The chain is built from TRBV4-3 and TRBJ1-4; no clear D gene. The CDR3 extends over 16 amino acids. The ends were cut back, 0 bases at V and 0 bases at J, with 8 bases in the middle. From germline, CDR1 is LGHNA and CDR2 YSLEER. As DNA, the CDR3 is TGCGCCAGCAGCCAAGATCTGGCCGCAACTAATGAAAAACTGTTTTTT. Residues: CASSQDLAATNEKLFF.

The CDR3 DNA follows: TGTGCCAGCAGGTCGACAAGGAACACTGAAGCTTTCTTT. This gives the protein CASRSTRNTEAFF. The rearrangement uses TRBV6-6 and TRBJ1-1; D remains unclear. CDR3 size: 13 residues. V was cut by 6 bases and J by 1 base, with 9 bases left in between. CDR1 and CDR2 from the germline V gene are MNHNY and SVGAGI (reference sequence).

The rearrangement uses TRBV6-6 and TRBJ2-5; D perhaps matches TRBD1 (6 bases). Trimming shortened V by 0 bases and J by 5 bases, and 10 bases separated the two germline ends. Germline-derived CDR1 and CDR2 are MNHNY and SVGAGI (reference sequence). This CDR3 is 14 amino acids long. The CDR3 protein is CASSYSGGRETQYF. CDR3 sequence (DNA): TGTGCCAGCAGTTACTCTGGGGGCAGGGAGACCCAGTACTTC.

This clone was picked up one time. The chain has TRBV7-9 and TRBJ2-3; D remains unclear. Trimming shortened V by 0 bases and J by 0 bases, and 13 bases separated the two germline ends. Germline V gives CDR1 SEHNR, CDR2 FQNEAQ (reference sequence). The CDR3 runs to 17 residues. As DNA, the CDR3 is TGTGCCAGCAGCTTAGCGCTAGGCTACTCTAGCACAGATACGCAGTATTTT. This codes for CASSLALGYSSTDTQYF.

The chain has TRBV5-5 and TRBJ1-1; D is undetermined. CDR3 length: 13 residues. V lost 4 bases, J lost 4 bases, and 11 bases lay in between. Germline V lookup: CDR1 SGHKS, CDR2 YYEKEE (reference sequence). CDR3 coding DNA: TGTGCCAGCAGCCTTCAACCGGGCACTGAAGCTTTCTTT. It yields the protein CASSLQPGTEAFF.

The chain links TRBV7-8 to TRBJ1-5, with no clear D. The V gene lost 3 bases and the J gene lost 6 bases, with 6 bases spanning the gap. The CDR3 length is 12 residues. Looked up from germline, CDR1 is SGHVS and CDR2 is FQNEAQ. Written as DNA, the CDR3 is TGTGCCAGCAGCTTTACCGTTCAGCCCCAGCATTTT. It codes for CASSFTVQPQHF. The full variable domain, in which reference TRBV7-8 and TRBJ1-5 provide the parts outside the CDR3, is GAGVSQSPRYKVAKRGQDVALRCDPISGHVSLFWYQQALGQGPEFLTYFQNEAQLDKSGLPSDRFFAERPEGSVSTLKIQRTQQEDSAVYLCASSFTVQPQHFGDGTRLSIL.

This rearrangement joins TRBV18 to TRBJ2-2, with 9 bases aligning to TRBD2. The CDR3 totals 15 residues. The ends lost 3 bases at V and 7 bases at J; junction bases unmatched: 6. The germline CDR1 and CDR2 sequences are KGHSH and LQKENI. Written as DNA, the CDR3 is TGTGCCAGCTCACCCCAAGCGGGAGGCATCGGGGAGCTGTTTTTT. This sequence encodes CASSPQAGGIGELFF.

In its sample, this clone was seen a few times. The chain's CDR3 is CASSIVGLPRDEQFF. CDR3 in DNA: TGTGCCAGTAGTATAGTGGGACTCCCTAGGGATGAGCAGTTCTTC. The chain carries TRBV19 and TRBJ2-1; D may be TRBD2 (6 bases). CDR1 LNHDA and CDR2 SQIVND come from the germline V gene (reference sequence). V dropped 1 base and J dropped 8 bases, with 15 bases sitting between them. CDR3 length equals 15 residues.

The V and J genes are TRBV23-1 and TRBJ2-1; D is ambiguous. TRBV23-1 is identified as an open reading frame with a role that is uncertain. This CDR3 comprises 18 residues. The V gene lost 4 bases and the J gene lost 0 bases, with 19 bases spanning the gap. The CDR3: CASSRPQTDYSSYNEQFF. The DNA for the CDR3 is TGCGCCAGCAGTCGACCCCAAACGGATTATAGCTCCTACAATGAGCAGTTCTTC.